The 29 T cell receptor beta chains below all came from one sample that was sequenced in a study of T cell responses to AZD1222 COVID-19 vaccine. Here immunoSEQ multiplex PCR was the method, and the copy in TCRdb shows in-frame clones only, minus some. The profile shows some 190,000 clones, about 91% of them singletons. Sequencing was performed on peripheral blood, taken on day 0 of AZD1222 vaccination. The receptors derive from an adult in good health.

V and J are TRBV11-2 and TRBJ2-7, with D maybe TRBD1 (5 bases). V was pared by 1 base and J by 0 bases, with 10 bases between. CDR3 size: 15 residues. Per germline, CDR1 SGHAT and CDR2 FQNNGV. In nucleotides, the CDR3 is TGTGCCAGCAGCTTAGCAGGGTCCCTCTCCTACGAGCAGTACTTC. Its protein is CASSLAGSLSYEQYF.

V gene TRBV27 combines with J gene TRBJ1-5; unclear D gene. The CDR3 covers 15 residues. From germline, CDR1 is MNHEY and CDR2 SMNVEV (reference sequence). V was clipped by 4 bases and J by 4 bases, with 14 bases between them. CDR3 loop: CASSSIPRGNQPQHF. The CDR3 DNA sequence: TGTGCCAGCAGTTCGATTCCCCGAGGGAATCAGCCCCAGCATTTT.

CDR3 coding DNA: TGTGCCAGCAGCCCCCTCGACAGGTGGGATTCACCCCTCCACTTT. Translation gives CASSPLDRWDSPLHF. The chain uses TRBV7-2 and TRBJ1-6; D might be TRBD1 (6 bases). Germline lookup yields CDR1 SGHTA and CDR2 FQGNSA. Trimming left V 5 bases short and J 8 bases short, with 16 bases between. The CDR3 is 15 amino acids. The variable domain in full, completed from reference TRBV7-2 and TRBJ1-6, reads GAGVSQSPSNKVTEKGKDVELRCDPISGHTALYWYRQSLGQGLEFLIYFQGNSAPDKSGLPSDRFSAERTGGSVSTLTIQRTQQEDSAVYLCASSPLDRWDSPLHFGNGTRLTVT.

This chain uses TRBV10-3 with TRBJ1-3, with a tentative D call TRBD1 (6 bases). CDR3 length equals 15 residues. Germline V lookup: CDR1 ENHRY, CDR2 SYGVKD. Trimming took 3 bases from V and 4 from J, leaving 13 bases between them. The CDR3 DNA sequence: TGTGCCATCAGTGAATACAGGGAAGGAGGAAACACCATATATTTT. Encoded protein: CAISEYREGGNTIYF.

The chain joins TRBV9 to TRBJ2-1, with 8 bases matching TRBD2. Trimming removed 4 bases from V and 6 bases from J; junction bases left unmatched: 9. Germline CDR1 SGDLS, CDR2 YYNGEE. There are 15 residues in the CDR3. Here the CDR3 reads CASSTVAGLINEQFF. The CDR3, as DNA: TGTGCCAGCAGCACCGTAGCGGGACTCATCAATGAGCAGTTCTTC.

As concerns this clone: The germline gene is not matched at one end of the junction; a read error may be the cause. The rearrangement uses TRBV3-1 (or the pseudogene TRBV3-2) and TRBJ1-2, with 11 bases aligning to TRBD1. Germline V CDR1 and CDR2: LGHDT, YNNKEL (reference sequence). This CDR3 has 15 amino acids. CDR3 DNA sequence: TGTGCCAGCAGCCAAGGGGGGACAGGGGGTCGGCTCTCCCTCTTC. It codes for CASSQGGTGGRLSLF.

The V gene is TRBV15, the J gene TRBJ1-6; no firm D call. The CDR3 totals 13 residues. Germline V gene sequence: CDR1 LNHNV, CDR2 YYDKDF (reference sequence). V lost 0 bases and J lost 10, with 7 bases in between. The CDR3 loop reads CATSRDFGSPLHF. CDR3 nucleotide sequence: TGTGCCACCAGCAGAGATTTTGGCTCACCCCTCCACTTT.

This clone was seen once. The gene calls are TRBV3-1 (or the pseudogene TRBV3-2) and TRBJ1-6; tentatively, D is TRBD1 (5 bases). CDR1 is LGHDT, CDR2 YNNKEL, per germline (reference sequence). CDR3 size: 14 residues. Trimming pared 4 bases from V and 6 bases from J, leaving 10 bases between. CDR3 in amino acids: CASSPRGGNSPLHF. The CDR3 nucleotides are TGTGCCAGCAGCCCCCGGGGGGGTAATTCACCCCTCCACTTT.

V is TRBV4-2 and J is TRBJ2-5; the D is unclear. CDR3 length: 15 residues. Trimming left V 0 bases short and J 5 bases short, with 13 bases between. Germline CDR1 is LGHNA and CDR2 is YNFKEQ. CDR3 nucleotides: TGTGCCAGCAGCCAAGAAATCAGTCCTAGGGAGACCCAGTACTTC. Amino acid sequence: CASSQEISPRETQYF.

J is TRBJ1-2 and V is TRBV18; TRBD1 agrees at 8 bases. The CDR3 has 15 residues. Germline V lookup: CDR1 KGHSH, CDR2 LQKENI. V lost 1 base, J lost 0 bases, and 1 base stayed unmatched. Written as DNA, the CDR3 is TGTGCCAGCTCACCACGGACAGGGTCTAACTATGGCTACACCTTC. Protein sequence: CASSPRTGSNYGYTF.

This rearrangement joins TRBV7-2 to TRBJ1-2; D unresolved. V was trimmed by 1 base and J by 7 bases, leaving 10 bases between them. Germline V gene lookup returns CDR1 SGHTA and CDR2 FQGNSA. This CDR3 has 13 amino acids. CDR3 in amino acids: CASSLGTAGGYTF. The CDR3 region has the DNA TGTGCCAGCAGCTTAGGCACCGCGGGTGGCTACACCTTC. The whole variable domain, filled in from reference TRBV7-2 and TRBJ1-2, reads GAGVSQSPSNKVTEKGKDVELRCDPISGHTALYWYRQSLGQGLEFLIYFQGNSAPDKSGLPSDRFSAERTGGSVSTLTIQRTQQEDSAVYLCASSLGTAGGYTFGSGTRLTVV.

This sequence joins TRBV12-3 or TRBV12-4 and TRBJ1-2; 9 nucleotides align to TRBD1. This CDR3 spans 13 amino acids. Losses at the gene ends were 7 bases for V and 3 bases for J; bases not matched to a gene: 3. The CDR3 DNA is TGTGCCAGCACTCGGACAGGGGACTATGGCTACACCTTC. It specifies CASTRTGDYGYTF.

V is TRBV28 and J is TRBJ2-7; possibly TRBD2 for D (6 bases). From germline, CDR1 is MDHEN and CDR2 SYDVKM. V gave up 5 bases and J gave up 0 bases, with 11 bases separating them. There are 14 residues in the CDR3. DNA for the CDR3: TGTGCCAGCAGTCACGGGACTGTCTCCTACGAGCAGTACTTC. Translation: CASSHGTVSYEQYF. The full variable domain, completed using reference TRBV28 and TRBJ2-7, is DVKVTQSSRYLVKRTGEKVFLECVQDMDHENMFWYRQDPGLGLRLIYFSYDVKMKEKGDIPEGYSVSREKKERFSLILESASTNQTSMYLCASSHGTVSYEQYFGPGTRLTVT.

A few counts support this clone. The chain couples TRBV7-2 to TRBJ1-4, with D perhaps matching TRBD1 (5 bases). Germline assignment: CDR1 SGHTA and CDR2 FQGNSA. The CDR3 is 15 amino acids. Trimming took off 5 bases at V and 5 bases at J, with 15 bases between the two ends. CDR3 nucleotides: TGTGCCAGCAGCCTATACCGGGGCGGGAATGAAAAACTGTTTTTT. Encoded protein: CASSLYRGGNEKLFF.

This chain links TRBV13 with TRBJ1-2; D gene unclear. The CDR3 covers 13 residues. Deletions cut 1 base from V and 12 bases from J, with 15 bases between. Germline V gene sequence: CDR1 PRHDT, CDR2 FYEKMQ (reference sequence). The CDR3 coding sequence is TGTGCCAGCAGCTTAGCGGCATCAGCAGGCCACACCTTC. The encoded protein is CASSLAASAGHTF.

This sequence joins TRBV3-1 (or the pseudogene TRBV3-2) and TRBJ2-7, with D unclear. This CDR3 region has 14 residues. Germline-derived CDR1 and CDR2 are LGHDT and YNNKEL (reference sequence). V was trimmed by 1 base and J by 6 bases, leaving 13 bases between them. The chain's CDR3 is CASSQVSGWVEQYF. DNA for the CDR3: TGTGCCAGCAGCCAAGTATCGGGTTGGGTCGAGCAGTACTTC.

The count of this clone is one. The chain joins TRBV11-2 to TRBJ2-3; D might be TRBD1 (6 bases). The ends were cut back, 7 bases at V and 3 bases at J, with 23 bases in the middle. From germline, CDR1 is SGHAT and CDR2 FQNNGV. CDR3 length equals 17 residues. CDR3 protein: CASTYRWATGKTDTQYF. CDR3 bases: TGTGCCAGCACCTACCGGTGGGCAACAGGGAAGACAGATACGCAGTATTTT.

V usage is TRBV7-9 and J usage is TRBJ1-5, with D uncertain. This CDR3 spans 14 amino acids. The germline CDR1 and CDR2 sequences are SEHNR and FQNEAQ (reference sequence). Trimming took 5 bases from V and 4 from J, leaving 12 bases between them. The DNA of the CDR3 is TGTGCCAGCAGCGTTCTTGGGCAGAATCAGCCCCAGCATTTT. Encoded protein: CASSVLGQNQPQHF.

V is TRBV15 and J is TRBJ1-4; no clear D. V lost 0 bases and J 3 bases, leaving 5 bases between the germline ends. The CDR3 runs to 14 residues. The germline gives CDR1 LNHNV, CDR2 YYDKDF (reference sequence). CDR3 coding DNA: TGTGCCACCAGCAGAGATTGGGCTAATGAAAAACTGTTTTTT. This translates into CATSRDWANEKLFF.

This chain links TRBV2 with TRBJ2-4, with D possibly matching TRBD2 (6 bases). CDR3 length: 14 residues. V was shortened by 4 bases and J by 6 bases, with 13 bases between the two germline ends. Germline CDR1 SNHLY, CDR2 FYNNEI. The CDR3 spells CASSGGTMVNIQYF. CDR3 coding DNA: TGTGCCAGCAGTGGCGGGACCATGGTAAACATTCAGTACTTC.

The chain employs TRBV24-1 and TRBJ1-2; 9 positions match TRBD1. The junction had 8 bases not matched to a gene; V was cut back by 4 bases and J by 3 bases. The CDR3 loop spans 16 amino acids. Germline CDR1 reads KGHDR; CDR2 reads SFDVKD. CDR3 nucleotides: TGTGCCACCAGTGAGGTCGGGGACAGGGTTTACTATGGCTACACCTTC. It encodes CATSEVGDRVYYGYTF.

The chain has TRBV9 and TRBJ2-5, with unresolved D. The CDR3 loop spans 13 amino acids. Trimming left V 0 bases short and J 5 bases short, with 8 bases between. Germline V gene data show CDR1 as SGDLS and CDR2 as YYNGEE. The CDR3 is CASSVGGWETQYF. CDR3 sequence (DNA): TGTGCCAGCAGCGTAGGAGGCTGGGAGACCCAGTACTTC.

This chain joins TRBV5-1 and TRBJ1-1; D is perhaps TRBD1 (5 bases). Germline V CDR1 and CDR2: SGHRS, YFSETQ. The CDR3 is made up of 15 amino acids. The ends were cut back, 6 bases at V and 1 base at J, with 16 bases in the middle. The DNA for the CDR3 is TGCGCCAGCACTATCCAGGGTGCGGGGAACACTGAAGCTTTCTTT. Translating it yields CASTIQGAGNTEAFF. Full variable domain (outside the CDR3, taken from reference TRBV5-1 and TRBJ1-1): KAGVTQTPRYLIKTRGQQVTLSCSPISGHRSVSWYQQTPGQGLQFLFEYFSETQRNKGNFPGRFSGRQFSNSRSEMNVSTLELGDSALYLCASTIQGAGNTEAFFGQGTRLTVV.

The count of this clone is one. The chain links TRBV13 to TRBJ2-3; D is possibly TRBD2 (6 bases). The germline CDR1 and CDR2 sequences are PRHDT and FYEKMQ (reference sequence). V dropped 1 base and J dropped 2 bases, with 19 bases sitting between them. The CDR3 contains 18 residues. CDR3 bases: TGTGCCAGCAGCTTAGCCTATGAGGGATGGAGGGACACAGATACGCAGTATTTT. Translated: CASSLAYEGWRDTDTQYF.

The chain combines TRBV24-1 with TRBJ2-1; 11 bases are shared with TRBD1. With V trimmed by 2 bases and J by 7 bases, 6 bases remained unmatched. In germline, CDR1 is KGHDR, CDR2 SFDVKD. The CDR3 consists of 16 residues. This chain's CDR3 is CATSDSGQGDPNEQFF. DNA of the CDR3: TGTGCCACCAGTGATTCGGGACAGGGGGACCCTAATGAGCAGTTCTTC.

J is TRBJ1-4 and V is TRBV5-1, with D uncertain. CDR3 length: 14 residues. Germline-derived CDR1 and CDR2 are SGHRS and YFSETQ. V lost 0 bases, J lost 8 bases, and 11 bases lay in between. CDR3: CASSLDSIGEKLFF. The CDR3 nucleotides read TGCGCCAGCAGCTTGGACAGTATCGGCGAAAAACTGTTTTTT. The whole variable domain, remainder taken from reference TRBV5-1 and TRBJ1-4, is KAGVTQTPRYLIKTRGQQVTLSCSPISGHRSVSWYQQTPGQGLQFLFEYFSETQRNKGNFPGRFSGRQFSNSRSEMNVSTLELGDSALYLCASSLDSIGEKLFFGSGTQLSVL.

The table lists this clone with a count of one. The chain employs TRBV5-6 and TRBJ2-1; tentatively, D is TRBD2 (5 bases). Germline V gene lookup returns CDR1 SGHDT and CDR2 YYEEEE. The CDR3 consists of 12 residues. V lost 0 bases to trimming and J lost 10 bases, with 8 bases between them. The DNA for the CDR3 is TGTGCCAGCAGCTTGGGCCCGGGGGAGCAGTTCTTC. Translating gives CASSLGPGEQFF.

The rearrangement joins TRBV5-1 to TRBJ1-1; weak D call: TRBD1 (5 bases). V dropped 1 base and J dropped 4 bases, with 11 bases sitting between them. This CDR3 spans 14 amino acids. Germline CDR1 reads SGHRS; CDR2 reads YFSETQ. Here the CDR3 DNA reads TGCGCCAGCAGCTTGAGTGGGACTCCCACTGAAGCTTTCTTT. It specifies CASSLSGTPTEAFF.

The rearrangement uses TRBV6-5 and TRBJ1-1; TRBD1 aligns across 8 bases. The CDR3 is 13 amino acids. CDR1 MNHEY and CDR2 SVGAGI come from the germline V gene. CDR3 sequence: CAHGDRINTEAFF. The CDR3 nucleotides read TGTGCGCACGGGGACAGGATTAACACTGAAGCTTTCTTT.